This TCR beta chain is drawn from a study of early T cells in non-severe SARS-CoV-2 infection. The overall study: Chains were not paired, and sequencing was done on bulk RNA from unsorted whole blood. Points from the study as a whole: VDJdb matching skewed toward anti-spike CD8 responses, missing private and CD4 specificities.

Many counts were recorded for this clonotype. No antigen is known for it. The CDR3 sequence is 16 residues long. The junction had 11 bases not matched to a gene; V was cut back by 5 bases and J by 5 bases. The germline V gene has CDR1 SGHTA and CDR2 FQGNSA. Individual cDNA molecules were tagged with unique molecular identifiers, the study reported. Using its own MiXCR run on the 5' RACE reads, TCRdb lists one record per CDR3 protein. Seen here are tens of thousands of distinct CDR3 sequences, 5% observed once, and the top ten hold roughly 13%. The chain carries TRBV7-2 and TRBJ1-4, with 7 bases aligning to TRBD1. This sequence originates from an adult who was a healthcare worker with PCR-confirmed SARS-CoV-2 infection or an uninfected control (not recorded which). Sequenced: whole blood. The CDR3 bases are TGTGCCAGCAGCACATTTTGGGCAGGGGGAAATGAAAAACTGTTTTTT. Its protein product is CASSTFWAGGNEKLFF.